This note documents a single T cell receptor beta chain sequence. Its antigen is unidentified. The CDR3 extends over 15 amino acids. The germline gives CDR1 MGHDK, CDR2 SYGVNS. The ends lost 4 bases at V and 1 base at J; junction bases unmatched: 4. The data originate from a study of cytomegalovirus exposure and HLA in healthy donors. Study-wide results and limits: Later analysis identified several of the most significant clusters that appeared linked to common viral pathogens. Most observed TCR sequences were rare, whereas some public TCRs were detected in many donors. A later analysis found most CMV-associated TCR beta chains apparently HLA-restricted. An analysis that was carried out later associated some 17,000 TCR beta sequences with HLA alleles at 0.05 false discovery rate.

PCR was performed using 60 Vbeta and 13 Jbeta primers. Some clones are missing from TCRdb's copy, which holds only in-frame ones; the method was immunoSEQ multiplex PCR. The sample records approximately 72,000 clones, 60% to 85% being singletons. This chain links TRBV25-1 with TRBJ2-4, with 7 bases aligning to TRBD2. The clonotype originates from a male donor in good health and CMV-seropositive. Sequencing used PBMCs. DNA for the CDR3: TGTGCCAGCAGTGCCCTAGCGGAGGCCAAAAACATTCAGTACTTC. Translating gives CASSALAEAKNIQYF.